This section outlines one T cell receptor beta chain sequence together with its context. Its antigen is still unknown. The validation cohort, a group of more than 100 subjects, included the donors and was separate from the approximately 650-subject first cohort. This sample was included in a study of cytomegalovirus exposure and HLA in healthy donors. This table comes from immunoSEQ multiplex PCR, and its TCRdb copy is limited to in-frame clones, with some not included. This sample has 160,000 or so clones, with around nine tenths found just once. Findings of the study overall: In vitro checks showed that a few CMV-associated chains really do target CMV antigens. One later analysis, an examination of the roughly 110 validation repertoires, found that first-cohort TCR clusters tended to co-occur in them.

Between the trimmed V and J ends, which lost 6 bases and 8 bases, there was a span of 19 bases. Germline loops: CDR1 MDHEN, CDR2 SYDVKM. The CDR3 extends over 14 amino acids. This chain joins TRBV28 and TRBJ1-2; perhaps TRBD1 as D (6 bases). The sample comprised PBMCs. This sequence was found in a man between 18 and 35 years old in good health and CMV-seronegative. The CDR3 DNA reads as TGTGCCAGCAGCGTCATTACCACAGGGCAGGGCTACACCTTC. This sequence encodes CASSVITTGQGYTF.